These 16 T cell receptor beta chains came from one sample sequenced in a study of cytomegalovirus exposure and HLA in healthy donors (dated by TCRdb to about 2017). Receptor amplification or capture employed the immunoSEQ multiplex PCR assay. The multiplex PCR relied on a mix of 60 forward primers for TCR Vbeta segments and 13 reverse primers for TCR Jbeta segments. Imported from immuneACCESS, the table was reduced by TCRdb to in-frame sequences with V and J called. These copies leave out some clones; in studies compared against another copy, an unresolved V gene accounts for under half, and the cause of the remainder is not known. Across this sample there are about 190,000 clones, with almost 80% seen only once. The leading ten clones occupy approximately 1.5% of the sample. Material for sequencing was PBMCs. These receptors were obtained from a woman aged 18-29 years in good health and CMV-seronegative.

The V call is TRBV4-2, the J call TRBJ1-1, with D possibly TRBD1 on 5 matching bases. V gave up 0 bases and J gave up 1 base, with 24 bases separating them. CDR3 size: 20 residues. The V gene's germline CDR1 is LGHNA and CDR2 YNFKEQ. The CDR3 region has the DNA TGTGCCAGCAGCCAAGATAGCTCGACAGAATTTACTAGCGGGAACACTGAAGCTTTCTTT. As protein: CASSQDSSTEFTSGNTEAFF.

The chain is built from TRBV7-2 and TRBJ2-2; tentative D call: TRBD2 (6 bases). CDR1 and CDR2 (germline): SGHTA, FQGNSA. The CDR3 runs to 15 residues. V lost 4 bases, J lost 6 bases, and 15 bases lay in between. The CDR3 spells CASSSLARTPGELFF. The CDR3 DNA reads as TGTGCCAGCAGCTCCCTAGCGAGAACACCCGGGGAGCTGTTTTTT.

This clone showed up just once. The rearrangement links TRBV2 to TRBJ1-4; D not resolved. This CDR3 spans 13 amino acids. CDR1 SNHLY and CDR2 FYNNEI come from the germline V gene. V was shortened by 1 base and J by 8 bases, with 8 bases between the two germline ends. The CDR3 spells CASSEGEVEKLFF. DNA of the CDR3: TGTGCCAGCAGTGAAGGGGAGGTCGAAAAACTGTTTTTT.

The CDR3 protein is CASSVDIAGAETQYF. CDR3 DNA sequence: TGCGCCAGCAGTGTGGATATAGCGGGAGCAGAGACCCAGTACTTC. The chain joins TRBV10-2 to TRBJ2-5; 9 bases are a match to TRBD2. With 4 bases clipped from V and 4 bases from J, the junction kept 7 bases outside the gene matches. Germline lookup yields CDR1 WSHSY and CDR2 SAAADI. This CDR3 comprises 15 residues.

Worth noting for this clone: The junction does not match germline at one end; this may be a read error. The V gene is TRBV6-5, the J gene TRBJ2-2, with TRBD2 as a possible D gene (5 bases). The germline V gene has CDR1 MNHEY and CDR2 SVGAGI. This CDR3 is built from 12 residues. The CDR3 DNA is TGTGCCAGCACCCAGAGTCCCGGGAAGCTGTTTTTT. Protein: CASTQSPGKLFF.

This rearrangement joins TRBV7-3 to TRBJ2-1, with 10 positions matching TRBD1. The germline V gene encodes CDR1 SGHTA and CDR2 FQGTGA. There are 15 residues in the CDR3. J gave up 7 bases and V 0 bases, and 3 bases lay outside the gene matches. CDR3 in DNA: TGTGCCAGCAGCTTAACCGGGACAGGGGATAATGAGCAGTTCTTC. It codes for CASSLTGTGDNEQFF. Full variable domain (rest looked up from reference TRBV7-3 and TRBJ2-1): GAGVSQTPSNKVTEKGKYVELRCDPISGHTALYWYRQSLGQGPEFLIYFQGTGAADDSGLPNDRFFAVRPEGSVSTLKIQRTERGDSAVYLCASSLTGTGDNEQFFGPGTRLTVL.

The chain carries TRBV4-1 and TRBJ2-2; D gene uncertain. CDR3 size: 17 residues. V dropped 0 bases and J dropped 0 bases, with 11 bases sitting between them. Germline lookup yields CDR1 MGHRA and CDR2 YSYEKL. The CDR3 bases are TGCGCCAGCAGCCAAGATATAGAGAGCGCGAACACCGGGGAGCTGTTTTTT. It codes for CASSQDIESANTGELFF.

The V and J genes are TRBV19 and TRBJ1-2; 11 nucleotides agree with TRBD1. There are 15 residues in the CDR3. V lost 3 bases and J lost 7; bases outside the gene matches: 7. Germline V lookup: CDR1 LNHDA, CDR2 SQIVND (reference sequence). This CDR3 reads CASSISGQGAIGYTF. DNA for the CDR3: TGTGCCAGTAGTATTAGCGGACAGGGGGCTATTGGCTACACCTTC.

This clone was found a few times. The chain links TRBV4-3 to TRBJ2-1, with D perhaps TRBD2 (6 bases). The CDR3 loop spans 14 amino acids. V was clipped by 2 bases and J by 5 bases, with 10 bases between them. The germline CDR1 and CDR2 sequences are LGHNA and YSLEER. CDR3 sequence: CASSQLATDNEQFF. The CDR3 DNA reads as TGCGCCAGCAGCCAACTAGCGACCGACAATGAGCAGTTCTTC.

The chain has TRBV19 and TRBJ1-2, with TRBD1 identical over 8 bases. Germline values: CDR1 LNHDA, CDR2 SQIVND (reference sequence). This CDR3 comprises 15 residues. Losses at the gene ends were 6 bases for V and 6 bases for J; bases not matched to a gene: 12. The CDR3 DNA follows: TGTGCCAGTAGGACCCCCCTGGCAGGGGGCAATGGCTACACCTTC. Its translation is CASRTPLAGGNGYTF.

The genes are TRBV5-1 and TRBJ1-3; 7 nucleotides match TRBD1. Germline-derived CDR1 and CDR2 are SGHRS and YFSETQ. The CDR3 sequence is 15 residues long. The J segment lost 0 bases and the V segment lost 4 bases, leaving 4 bases of the junction unmatched. The CDR3 region has the DNA TGCGCCAGCAGCGTTGACAGGGACTCTGGAAACACCATATATTTT. Its protein is CASSVDRDSGNTIYF.

The chain is built from TRBV18 and TRBJ1-5; unclear D gene. Trimming pared 1 base from V and 7 bases from J, leaving 14 bases between. The length of the CDR3 is 15 residues. Germline V gives CDR1 KGHSH, CDR2 LQKENI. The CDR3 DNA sequence: TGTGCCAGCTCACCACGGTCCGGGATGTCCCAGCCCCAGCATTTT. It encodes CASSPRSGMSQPQHF.

DNA for the CDR3: TGTGCCAGCAGTGAACTGGTCGTCGGGAACACTGAAGCTTTCTTT. As protein: CASSELVVGNTEAFF. This chain joins TRBV6-1 and TRBJ1-1, with D hard to call. The V and J ends lost 2 bases and 1 base respectively, with 11 bases between them. Germline values: CDR1 MNHNS, CDR2 SASEGT. This CDR3 is 15 amino acids long.

The rearrangement joins TRBV28 to TRBJ2-2; D possibly corresponds to TRBD2 (6 bases). V lost 2 bases to trimming and J lost 6 bases, with 10 bases between them. This CDR3 comprises 14 residues. Germline V gene data show CDR1 as MDHEN and CDR2 as SYDVKM. CDR3 bases: TGTGCCAGCAGTTTACCGGGAGAGGCCGGGGAGCTGTTTTTT. Protein product: CASSLPGEAGELFF. The full variable domain, its missing parts supplied by reference TRBV28 and TRBJ2-2, is DVKVTQSSRYLVKRTGEKVFLECVQDMDHENMFWYRQDPGLGLRLIYFSYDVKMKEKGDIPEGYSVSREKKERFSLILESASTNQTSMYLCASSLPGEAGELFFGEGSRLTVL.

This clone was found a few times. The chain combines TRBV6-6 with TRBJ2-7; 7 bases map to TRBD1. Trimming removed 5 bases from V and 4 bases from J; junction bases left unmatched: 14. CDR1 and CDR2 (germline): MNHNY, SVGAGI (reference sequence). CDR3 size: 16 residues. CDR3 sequence reads: CASSNRQGDASYEQYF. In nucleotides, the CDR3 is TGTGCCAGCAGTAACCGACAGGGAGACGCATCGTACGAGCAGTACTTC.

The rearrangement uses TRBV28 and TRBJ2-3; 9 bases align to TRBD2. Germline V gene lookup returns CDR1 MDHEN and CDR2 SYDVKM. Unmatched junction bases numbered 20, after V lost 6 bases and J lost 4 bases. The CDR3 is 19 amino acids. CDR3 nucleotide sequence: TGTGCCAGCAGGCAAGACCTACCGCTAGCGGGACGGGAGTCAGATACGCAGTATTTT. Protein product: CASRQDLPLAGRESDTQYF.